The rows below give T cell receptor beta chains drawn from one sample of a study of shared clonotypes between healthy human individuals. Data came from immunoSEQ multiplex PCR; TCRdb stores just in-frame clones and leaves some out. The sample consists of millions of clones, about 93% of them appearing once. The sequencing input was naive CD8+ T cells from PBMCs. These receptor sequences come from a man younger than 35 in good health. Some clones in this sample may be carry-over from other donors' samples. Both conserved end residues are part of each CDR3. Fields, in order: J gene, V gene, CDR3 protein.

>TRBJ2-7|TRBV18
CASSPAGGRRDEQYF
>TRBJ2-2|TRBV9
CASSQFGGTGELFF
>TRBJ1-1|TRBV4-1
CASSPRGEYNTEAFF
>TRBJ2-1|TRBV5-4
CASSRWTGGRRDEQFF
>TRBJ1-1|TRBV28
CASSYRASNTEAFF
>TRBJ2-7|TRBV10-2
CATTTARGIEQYF
>TRBJ1-2|TRBV14
CASSPGRAGDYGYTF
>TRBJ2-2|TRBV6-5
CASSGRARDTGELFF
>TRBJ2-7|TRBV5-6
CASSRGLGANSYEQYF
>TRBJ2-7|TRBV9
CASSAVGTGTEGNEPYEQYF
>TRBJ2-7|TRBV27
CASKPKIGTASYEQYF
>TRBJ1-2|TRBV5-1
CASSLGGQFLDGYTF
>TRBJ1-1|TRBV6-5
CASSAMGGAGTEAFF
>TRBJ2-7|TRBV18
CASSPQGPSSYEQYF
>TRBJ2-7|TRBV7-9
CASTPGGGEQYF
>TRBJ1-3|TRBV11-3
CASSETGEGNTIYF
>TRBJ2-7|TRBV29-1
CSAVTPGPYEQYF
>TRBJ2-2|TRBV30
CAWSGPGQRNTGELFF
>TRBJ1-4|TRBV5-1
CASSPGRPTNEKLFF
>TRBJ1-5|TRBV4-1
CASSPREQISNQPQHF
>TRBJ2-3|TRBV29-1
CSAEGLEDSSTDTQYF
>TRBJ1-5|TRBV28
CASSLQLSNQPQHF
>TRBJ2-7|TRBV7-9
CASSLAGAPSSYEQYF
>TRBJ2-7|TRBV7-9
CASSSRLDPPYEQYF
>TRBJ1-1|TRBV19
CASSINPTGRNTEAFF
>TRBJ1-1|TRBV19
CASSIAAMNTEAFF
>TRBJ2-7|TRBV7-8
CASSLPGTGVSYEQYF
>TRBJ2-1|TRBV28
CASSQGTSGSNEQFF
>TRBJ1-1|TRBV7-3
CASSLDGGMNTEAFF
>TRBJ1-5|TRBV6-1
CASREGAHQPQHF
>TRBJ2-1|TRBV5-1
CASSPRLYNEQFF
>TRBJ2-1|TRBV25-1
CASSELAGDSSYNEQFF
>TRBJ1-4|TRBV5-1
CASSEMTATNEKLFF
>TRBJ1-1|TRBV19
CASSIGGTGAEAFF
>TRBJ1-5|TRBV28
CASSFGGRGGGNQPQHF
>TRBJ1-1|TRBV6-1
CASSDYGGGNTEAFF
>TRBJ2-5|TRBV15
CATSYGWGSQETQYF
>TRBJ1-1|TRBV28
CASTLLPGRKNTEAFF
>TRBJ1-1|TRBV28
CASSAQGARGPRNTEAFF
>TRBJ1-1|TRBV11-2
CASSHWSANMNTEAFF
>TRBJ1-4|TRBV28
CASSLDREGMGNEKLFF